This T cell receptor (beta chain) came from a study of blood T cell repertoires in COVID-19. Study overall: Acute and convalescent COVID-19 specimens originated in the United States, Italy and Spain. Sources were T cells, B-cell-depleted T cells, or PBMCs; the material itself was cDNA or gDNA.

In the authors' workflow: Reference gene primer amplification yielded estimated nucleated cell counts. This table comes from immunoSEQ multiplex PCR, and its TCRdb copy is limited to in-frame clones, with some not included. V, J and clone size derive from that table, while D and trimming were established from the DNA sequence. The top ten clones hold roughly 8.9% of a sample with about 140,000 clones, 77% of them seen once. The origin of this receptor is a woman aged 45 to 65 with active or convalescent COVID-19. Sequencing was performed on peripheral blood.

CDR3 in DNA: TGTGCCAGCAGTGGACAACCCCCGATCCCGTTTCCGGAAAAACTGTTTTTT. Encoded protein: CASSGQPPIPFPEKLFF. The gene calls are TRBV5-5 and TRBJ1-4; D possibly corresponds to TRBD1 (5 bases). The CDR3 is 17 residues long. CDR1 and CDR2 (germline): SGHKS, YYEKEE (reference sequence). Trimming left V 5 bases short and J 8 bases short, with 25 bases between.